These T cell receptor beta chains were read from a single sample in a study of OX40 agonist ivuxolimab in advanced cancers. TCRdb's copy holds only in-frame clones and misses some; the assay was immunoSEQ multiplex PCR. The data show some 10,000 clones, 75% to 90% seen once. The source was CD4+ or CD8+ T cells sorted from blood, collected in a trial of the OX40 agonist ivuxolimab. These receptor sequences come from an adult with an advanced solid tumor such as melanoma, head and neck, liver or kidney cancer. Each CDR3 is given with its conserved first and last residue. D genes are given only for firm matches. Some rows have no size entry. The others give once, few or many, or a class for an expanded clone.

v_gene	d_gene	abundance	j_gene	CDR3nt	CDR3aa
TRBV2	TRBD1	NA	TRBJ1-6	TGTGCCTCCCGGGACAGGGGGGCTACGGGTTCACCCCTCCACTTT	CASRDRGATGSPLHF
TRBV6-5	NA	once	TRBJ2-1	TGTGCCAGCAGTTACTCAGGAGCGGAGCAGTTCTTC	CASSYSGAEQFF
TRBV6-1	NA	NA	TRBJ1-6	TGTGCCAGCAGTGAATGGGGGAGTAATTCACCCCTCCACTTT	CASSEWGSNSPLHF
TRBV13	NA	NA	TRBJ2-4	TGTGCCAGCAGCTTCCCGGAAGGAGGGTTGCGGGACATTCAGTACTTC	CASSFPEGGLRDIQYF
TRBV10-3	TRBD1	NA	TRBJ1-3	TGTGCCATCGGGTCCGGGACAGGGCCCTCTGGAAACACCATATATTTT	CAIGSGTGPSGNTIYF
TRBV19	NA	NA	TRBJ1-1	TGTGCCAGTAGGCCCGGTGTTGGGGGTCGAACTGAAGCTTTCTTT	CASRPGVGGRTEAFF
TRBV5-4	TRBD1	NA	TRBJ1-2	TGTGCCAGCAGCGGCGGGACAGGGGCCTATGGCTACACCTTC	CASSGGTGAYGYTF
TRBV5-5	TRBD2	large	TRBJ2-7	TGTGCCAGCAGCTGGACTAGCGGGGGGGCTCAAGAGCAGTACTTC	CASSWTSGGAQEQYF
TRBV14	NA	NA	TRBJ1-1	TGTGCCAGCAGCCAAGATCTTGGGGGCAGGGAAGCTTTCTTT	CASSQDLGGREAFF
TRBV27	TRBD1	NA	TRBJ2-4	TGTGCCAGCAGTTTAGACAGGGGAAACATTCAGTACTTC	CASSLDRGNIQYF
TRBV11-2	TRBD2	NA	TRBJ2-1	TGTGCCAGCAGCGCCCAGCGGGGGAGGGCCTACAATGAGCAGTTCTTC	CASSAQRGRAYNEQFF
TRBV7-8	NA	NA	TRBJ2-2	TGTGCCAGCAGCTTACCTAGACACGGGTCAGAGAACACCGGGGAGCTGTTTTTT	CASSLPRHGSENTGELFF
TRBV4-2	NA	NA	TRBJ1-2	TGTGCCAGCAGCCAAGAATCCACAGCTGGACTTTATGGCTACACCTTC	CASSQESTAGLYGYTF
TRBV7-9	NA	NA	TRBJ2-5	TGTGCCAGCAGCTTAGTTCTAGAGACCCAGTACTTC	CASSLVLETQYF
TRBV4-1	TRBD2	NA	TRBJ2-7	TGCGCCAGCAGCCAAGAAGGTAGCGGGGGCCTAGGGCAGTACTTC	CASSQEGSGGLGQYF
TRBV2	TRBD1	NA	TRBJ2-7	TGTGCCAGCAGCAATATCGCCGGGACAGACCCCTACGAGCAGTACTTC	CASSNIAGTDPYEQYF
TRBV25-1	NA	NA	TRBJ2-2	TGTGCCAGCAGACAGGGTTCTGGGGAGCTGTTTTTT	CASRQGSGELFF
TRBV7-3	TRBD1	NA	TRBJ1-4	TGTGCCAGCAGCCCCGGACAGGGGGGAAAACTGTTTTTT	CASSPGQGGKLFF
TRBV25-1	TRBD1	NA	TRBJ2-5	TGTGCCAGCAGCTCCGGGACAGGGCAAGAGACCCAGTACTTC	CASSSGTGQETQYF
TRBV7-9	TRBD2	few	TRBJ2-7	TGTGCCAGCAGCTTGCCGGGACTAGGGGGCTCCTACGAGCAGTACTTC	CASSLPGLGGSYEQYF
TRBV27	NA	NA	TRBJ2-7	TGTGCCAGCAGTTTACTGGAGCGGATAGCCTACGAGCAGTACTTC	CASSLLERIAYEQYF
TRBV6-1	NA	NA	TRBJ1-5	TGTGCCAGCAGTGAAGCCCGACAGTACAATCAGCCCCAGCATTTT	CASSEARQYNQPQHF
TRBV11-2	TRBD2	once	TRBJ2-3	TGTGCCAGCAGCTTAGAGATACTAGCGGACACAGATACGCAGTATTTT	CASSLEILADTDTQYF
TRBV5-1	NA	once	TRBJ1-1	TGCGCCAGCAGCTCGAACACTGAAGCTTTCTTT	CASSSNTEAFF